This TCR beta chain was identified during a study of a mutant IDH1 vaccine in newly diagnosed glioma. Sequencing was performed with immunoSEQ multiplex PCR; in TCRdb, only in-frame clones are kept and a portion is missing. The sample lists fewer than 85,000 clones, 70% to 90% occurring once. CDR3 length: 12 residues. The J segment lost 2 bases and the V segment lost 5 bases, leaving 1 base of the junction unmatched. Looked up from germline, CDR1 is GTSNPN and CDR2 is SVGIG (reference sequence). Noted time point: baseline, week 1 (first vaccination visit). Treatment noted: pre-vaccination baseline after standard-of-care therapy.

This TCR was sampled from a man aged 25-45 years with glioma. Sequenced here: PBMCs, sampled from a glioma patient treated with radiotherapy, temozolomide or both. The chain is built from TRBV30 and TRBJ1-2; 8 bases agree with TRBD1. In DNA form, the CDR3 reads TGTGCCTGGGACAGGGGCAACTATGGCTACACCTTC. Translated: CAWDRGNYGYTF. Variable domain in full (rest from reference TRBV30 and TRBJ1-2): SQTIHQWPATLVQPVGSPLSLECTVEGTSNPNLYWYRQAAGRGLQLLFYSVGIGQISSEVPQNLSASRPQDRQFILSSKKLLLSDSGFYLCAWDRGNYGYTFGSGTRLTVV.